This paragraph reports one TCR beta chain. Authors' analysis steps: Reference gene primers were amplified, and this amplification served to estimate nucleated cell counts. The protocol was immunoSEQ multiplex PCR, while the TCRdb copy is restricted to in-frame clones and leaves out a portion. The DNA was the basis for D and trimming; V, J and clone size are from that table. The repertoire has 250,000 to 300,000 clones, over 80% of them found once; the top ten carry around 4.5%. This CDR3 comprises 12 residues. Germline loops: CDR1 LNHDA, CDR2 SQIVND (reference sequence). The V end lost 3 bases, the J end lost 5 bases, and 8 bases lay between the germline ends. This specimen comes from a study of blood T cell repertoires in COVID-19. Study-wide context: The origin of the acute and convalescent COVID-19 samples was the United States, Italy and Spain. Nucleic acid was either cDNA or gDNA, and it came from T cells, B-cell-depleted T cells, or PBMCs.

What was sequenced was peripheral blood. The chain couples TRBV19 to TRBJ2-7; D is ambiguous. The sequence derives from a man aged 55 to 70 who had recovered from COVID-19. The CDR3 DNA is TGTGCCAGTAGTATCGCAGGCGACGAGCAGTACTTC. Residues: CASSIAGDEQYF. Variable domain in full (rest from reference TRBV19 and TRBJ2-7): DGGITQSPKYLFRKEGQNVTLSCEQNLNHDAMYWYRQDPGQGLRLIYYSQIVNDFQKGDIAEGYSVSREKKESFPLTVTSAQKNPTAFYLCASSIAGDEQYFGPGTRLTVT.